This TCR beta chain was sequenced in a study of graft-versus-host responses after intestinal transplantation (dated by TCRdb to the early 2020s). In terms of the full investigation: Multivisceral, liver-intestinal, or isolated intestinal transplants were received by the recipients. Alloreactive clones were identified by sequencing pre-transplant mixed lymphocyte reaction products and comparing these products with unstimulated pre-transplant donor and recipient T cells. After intestinal transplantation, graft-versus-host and host-versus-graft alloreactive T cell clones in the graft, circulation and bone marrow were tracked using bulk TCR-beta CDR3 sequencing. A cohort of about two dozen intestinal transplant recipients, including one retransplant, was enrolled, and 3 patients lacking pretransplant specimens were excluded. Samples from three later patients were sequenced in-house on an Illumina MiSeq with MiXCR processing rather than by the commercial service. All recipients received anti-thymocyte globulin induction followed by maintenance tacrolimus and steroids for two to four years. A peak of at least 4% donor T cells among recipient peripheral blood mononuclear cells was the definition used for donor T cell macrochimerism. The study at large found these results: Early after transplant, peak levels of circulating GvH clones were associated with declines in HvG clones. High GvH to HvG T cell clonal ratios were observed in the allografts of patients with donor T cell macrochimerism. GvH clones were detected in recipient bone marrow, and some of these GvH clones were observed earlier in ileal mucosa or blood, consistent with an intestinal mucosal origin. Conclusions were limited by the relatively low number and heterogeneity of intestinal transplant patients.

Preparation of the library involved the immunoSEQ multiplex PCR assay. For most patients, genomic DNA was isolated with the Qiagen DNeasy Blood and Tissue Kit and shipped frozen to Adaptive Biotechnologies for TCR sequencing. For most patients, high-throughput TCR-beta CDR3 sequencing of genomic DNA was performed by Adaptive Biotechnologies. Under the source paper's analysis protocol: TCR sequencing data were retrieved from Adaptive's ImmunoSEQ software for 18 patients, whereas a few other patients were processed with MiXCR and VDJtools. CD4 versus CD8 sorting errors were corrected by removing sequences found in both subsets at a frequency ratio below 5:1. CDR3 nucleotide sequences shared by donor and recipient were removed because the origin of these sequences could not be assigned. Alloreactive clones required at least 2-fold expansion over unstimulated cells and minimum CFSE-low frequency of 0.002% (template counts) or 0.001% (read counts). Mappable clones were those detected in sequenced pre-transplant spleen, lymph node, or MLR CFSE-low populations of the donor or recipient. Cumulative frequency of alloreactive clones was calculated as a percentage of all sequences weighted by copy number. TCRdb carries this immuneACCESS record with in-frame sequences only. Its versions omit some clonotypes, under half of them owing to an unresolved V gene in the studies checked, with the rest unexplained. Clone size and V and J calls were adopted from that table, with D and trimming inferred from the DNA. Recorded for this sample are about 89,000 clones; just under 95% of them occurred a single time. The leading ten clones occupy roughly 0.3% of the sample.

Points on this clone: Its antigen specificity is not known. There are no base qualities to consult, and no much larger clone falls within one base.

This specimen's time point label, per the study, means: cells obtained before transplantation from donor or recipient. CD3+CD4+ and CD3+CD8+ populations were FACS-sorted from unstimulated pre-transplant donor and recipient cells taken from spleen or lymph nodes. The germline V gene supplies CDR1 MNHEY and CDR2 SVGAGI. Here V drops 11 bases and J drops 5 bases, and the junction holds 14 bases not matched to any gene. There are 15 amino acids in the CDR3, from cysteine to phenylalanine inclusive. Only the CDR3 portion is preserved as DNA: 45 bases, with reading frame beginning at the first base. The chain joins TRBV6-5 to TRBJ2-3, and TRBD2 matches 9 of the central bases. Sample: unstimulated CD4+ T cells sorted from spleen or lymph node cells, taken before intestinal transplant. The source of this sequence is a human donor who received an intestinal transplant. The sequenced DNA is TGTGCCGGCACAATAGCGGCGGGAGGGGGAGATACGCAGTATTTT. The translation is CAGTIAAGGGDTQYF.